Each of the 32 T cell receptor beta chains below was sequenced from the same sample in a study of CD8 T cells in Susac syndrome. RNA in amounts of about 0.45 to 1 ug was reverse transcribed with random hexamers. A single record per CDR3 protein comes from TCRdb applying MiXCR to the immunoSEQ multiplex PCR reads. The sample consists of about 90,000 distinct CDR3 sequences, roughly 95% of them appearing once. The specimen sequenced was CD8+ T cells from PBMCs. The receptors come from a human donor with Susac syndrome.

This clonotype showed up just once. In DNA form, the CDR3 reads TGTGCCACCAGCATCAACACGATTAGCAATCAGCCCCAGCATTTT. Protein sequence: CATSINTISNQPQHF. V and J are TRBV15 and TRBJ1-5, with unresolved D. The V end was cut by 4 bases, the J end by 0 bases, with 10 bases between. Germline V lookup: CDR1 LNHNV, CDR2 YYDKDF (reference sequence). This CDR3 region has 15 residues.

The V gene is TRBV6-5, the J gene TRBJ1-1; D may be TRBD1 (5 bases). The V end lost 4 bases, the J end lost 4 bases, and 13 bases lay between the germline ends. The CDR3 totals 14 residues. The germline V gene encodes CDR1 MNHEY and CDR2 SVGAGI. The CDR3 DNA follows: TGTGCCAGCAGTTCAGGGCGGGGGAGCACTGAAGCTTTCTTT. It codes for CASSSGRGSTEAFF.

The chain is built from TRBV29-1 and TRBJ2-1; possibly TRBD2 for D (7 bases). Germline loops: CDR1 SQVTM, CDR2 ANQGSEA. The ends were cut back, 4 bases at V and 12 bases at J, with 16 bases in the middle. CDR3 length: 12 residues. CDR3 in amino acids: CSVGLGGASQFF. The CDR3 region has the DNA TGCAGCGTTGGACTTGGGGGGGCTTCGCAGTTCTTC.

V and J are TRBV6-5 and TRBJ2-2; TRBD2 is a possible D gene (5 bases). This CDR3 spans 14 amino acids. Per germline, CDR1 MNHEY and CDR2 SVGAGI. Trimming shortened V by 8 bases and J by 6 bases, and 16 bases separated the two germline ends. CDR3 bases: TGTGCCAGCCTGGCTTGGGAGAGGTCCGGGGAGCTGTTTTTT. Amino acid sequence: CASLAWERSGELFF.

The V gene is TRBV18, the J gene TRBJ2-3; D ambiguous. This CDR3 comprises 16 residues. Trimming took off 2 bases at V and 2 bases at J, with 14 bases between the two ends. The germline CDR1 and CDR2 sequences are KGHSH and LQKENI. The CDR3 is CASSPAFPEPTDTQYF. Here the CDR3 DNA reads TGTGCCAGCTCACCAGCCTTCCCGGAACCCACAGATACGCAGTATTTT.

The chain is built from TRBV27 and TRBJ2-1, with a possible D match to TRBD1 (6 bases). This CDR3 is built from 16 residues. Germline V gene sequence: CDR1 MNHEY, CDR2 SMNVEV (reference sequence). V gave up 4 bases and J gave up 0 bases, with 13 bases separating them. CDR3 bases: TGTGCCAGCAGTTCGGACAGCACTTTCTCCTACAATGAGCAGTTCTTC. Translated, it gives CASSSDSTFSYNEQFF.

The J gene is TRBJ2-7, the V gene TRBV4-1; the D is unclear. CDR1 and CDR2 from the germline V gene are MGHRA and YSYEKL. The CDR3 has 12 residues. V was shortened by 0 bases and J by 6 bases, with 6 bases between the two germline ends. The CDR3 region has the DNA TGCGCCAGCAGCCAAGATTTAATCGAGCAGTACTTC. Translating it yields CASSQDLIEQYF.

The rearrangement uses TRBV27 and TRBJ1-1; D might be TRBD1 (5 bases). The CDR3 covers 16 residues. Germline V gene sequence: CDR1 MNHEY, CDR2 SMNVEV (reference sequence). Trimming pared 0 bases from V and 3 bases from J, leaving 14 bases between. CDR3 bases: TGTGCCAGCAGTTTATCGTACGGGGGAAGGCACACTGAAGCTTTCTTT. Protein: CASSLSYGGRHTEAFF.

The chain uses TRBV29-1 and TRBJ1-1; tentatively, D is TRBD1 (5 bases). Germline CDR1 SQVTM, CDR2 ANQGSEA. The CDR3 sequence is 11 residues long. Trimming cost V 5 bases and J 1 base, with 5 bases left between them. CDR3 bases: TGCAGCGTTCAGGGGAACACTGAAGCTTTCTTT. Translation: CSVQGNTEAFF. Together with reference TRBV29-1 and TRBJ1-1, the CDR3 gives the full variable domain: SAVISQKPSRDICQRGTSLTIQCQVDSQVTMMFWYRQQPGQSLTLIATANQGSEATYESGFVIDKFPISRPNLTFSTLTVSNMSPEDSSIYLCSVQGNTEAFFGQGTRLTVV.

This chain uses TRBV4-3 with TRBJ1-4; TRBD1 is a possible D gene (5 bases). Trimming stripped 3 bases from V and 8 bases from J, with 10 bases between. This CDR3 is 13 amino acids long. Germline V gene lookup returns CDR1 LGHNA and CDR2 YSLEER. In DNA, the CDR3 is TGCGCCAGCAGCCAGACAGTACGGGAAAAACTGTTTTTT. Protein product: CASSQTVREKLFF.

This sequence joins TRBV20-1 and TRBJ2-2; a possible D gene is TRBD1 (6 bases). From germline, CDR1 is DFQATT and CDR2 SNEGSKA (reference sequence). Trimming took 3 bases from V and 3 from J, leaving 14 bases between them. This CDR3 has 15 amino acids. The CDR3 region is CSASGVQGHTGELFF. CDR3 bases: TGCAGTGCTAGCGGGGTGCAGGGGCACACCGGGGAGCTGTTTTTT.

The chain combines TRBV6-5 with TRBJ1-1, with D uncertain. The germline CDR1 and CDR2 sequences are MNHEY and SVGAGI. This CDR3 region has 17 residues. V lost 0 bases and J 2 bases, leaving 16 bases between the germline ends. The CDR3 protein is CASSYSMRRDGNTEAFF. The CDR3 DNA reads TGTGCCAGCAGTTACTCGATGCGCAGAGACGGCAACACTGAAGCTTTCTTT.

This chain connects TRBV11-2 to TRBJ2-5, with D unresolved. From germline, CDR1 is SGHAT and CDR2 FQNNGV. V shed 5 bases and J shed 7 bases, with 5 bases lying between them. The CDR3 is 10 residues long. As DNA, the CDR3 is TGTGCCAGCAGCCGCCCGACCCAGTACTTC. It specifies CASSRPTQYF. The whole variable domain, remainder taken from reference TRBV11-2 and TRBJ2-5, is EAGVAQSPRYKIIEKRQSVAFWCNPISGHATLYWYQQILGQGPKLLIQFQNNGVVDDSQLPKDRFSAERLKGVDSTLKIQPAKLEDSAVYLCASSRPTQYFGPGTRLLVL.

The rearrangement links TRBV19 to TRBJ2-7; TRBD1 matches at 9 bases. V was clipped by 5 bases and J by 2 bases; unmatched bases: 1. The CDR3 is made up of 13 amino acids. The germline V gene encodes CDR1 LNHDA and CDR2 SQIVND (reference sequence). The CDR3 DNA reads TGTGCCAGTAGTGGGGACAGGGCCTACGAGCAGTACTTC. This sequence encodes CASSGDRAYEQYF.

This chain connects TRBV7-9 to TRBJ1-4; no definite D call. Germline V gene sequence: CDR1 SEHNR, CDR2 FQNEAQ (reference sequence). The CDR3 sequence is 14 residues long. V was clipped by 5 bases and J by 5 bases, with 12 bases between them. CDR3 coding DNA: TGTGCCAGCAGCCAGGCCGGGTCCAATGAAAAACTGTTTTTT. It translates to CASSQAGSNEKLFF.

CDR3 nucleotides: TGTGCCAGTAGTATATACAATCTGAGGACAGCGGATCAGCCCCAGCATTTT. Protein product: CASSIYNLRTADQPQHF. The chain is built from TRBV19 and TRBJ1-5; D perhaps matches TRBD1 (6 bases). Germline CDR1 is LNHDA and CDR2 is SQIVND (reference sequence). V was shortened by 2 bases and J by 5 bases, with 19 bases between the two germline ends. This CDR3 is built from 17 residues.

The chain carries TRBV7-2 and TRBJ2-7; D may correspond to TRBD1 or TRBD2 (5 bases each). The V gene lost 0 bases and the J gene lost 2 bases, with 11 bases spanning the gap. Germline V gives CDR1 SGHTA, CDR2 FQGNSA. CDR3 length: 15 amino acids. CDR3 in DNA: TGTGCCAGCAGCTTAGCCGGGACCGAGACCTACGAGCAGTACTTC. Protein sequence: CASSLAGTETYEQYF.

This sequence joins TRBV12-3 or TRBV12-4 and TRBJ1-2, with a possible D match to TRBD1 (5 bases). This CDR3 has 16 residues. V lost 5 bases and J 6 bases, leaving 22 bases between the germline ends. As DNA, the CDR3 is TGTGCCAGCAGTCCCCAGGACACCGTAGAGGTCCATGGCTACACCTTC. Its protein product is CASSPQDTVEVHGYTF.

The genes are TRBV10-3 and TRBJ1-4; D is perhaps TRBD1 (6 bases). The CDR3 is made up of 13 amino acids. Germline V lookup: CDR1 ENHRY, CDR2 SYGVKD. The ends were cut back, 2 bases at V and 7 bases at J, with 8 bases in the middle. The CDR3 nucleotides are TGTGCCATCAGTGAGCAACAGGGTGAAAAACTGTTTTTT. Translated: CAISEQQGEKLFF.

V usage is TRBV20-1 and J usage is TRBJ2-4; D uncertain. The CDR3 is 11 residues long. The germline CDR1 and CDR2 sequences are DFQATT and SNEGSKA (reference sequence). V lost 6 bases to trimming and J lost 8 bases, with 11 bases between them. CDR3 coding DNA: TGCAGTGCCGTGGGCGTGGACATTCAGTACTTC. Its translation is CSAVGVDIQYF.

The CDR3 here is CSVAVGANLLGQYF. CDR3 DNA sequence: TGCAGCGTTGCCGTGGGGGCGAATCTGTTAGGGCAGTACTTC. This chain uses TRBV29-1 with TRBJ2-7, with D maybe TRBD1 (6 bases). The CDR3 is 14 amino acids. The V and J ends lost 4 bases and 9 bases respectively, with 22 bases between them. The V gene's germline CDR1 is SQVTM and CDR2 ANQGSEA.

The CDR3 coding sequence is TGTGCCAGCAGTTCGCCTGGACAGGGGTCTTCCTACGAGCAGTACTTC. It specifies CASSSPGQGSSYEQYF. V gene TRBV27 combines with J gene TRBJ2-7; 9 bases fit TRBD1. Looked up from germline, CDR1 is MNHEY and CDR2 is SMNVEV (reference sequence). The J segment lost 1 base and the V segment lost 4 bases, leaving 8 bases of the junction unmatched. CDR3 length: 16 residues.

This clonotype is a singleton in its sample. The rearrangement links TRBV11-2 to TRBJ1-1, with TRBD1 matching over 10 bases. Germline-derived CDR1 and CDR2 are SGHAT and FQNNGV. V was pared by 4 bases and J by 3 bases, with 8 bases of the junction left unmatched. The CDR3 totals 16 residues. CDR3 amino acids: CASSYTGTGADTEAFF. The CDR3 DNA is TGTGCCAGCAGCTACACCGGGACAGGGGCGGACACTGAAGCTTTCTTT. The full variable domain, rest sourced from reference TRBV11-2 and TRBJ1-1, is EAGVAQSPRYKIIEKRQSVAFWCNPISGHATLYWYQQILGQGPKLLIQFQNNGVVDDSQLPKDRFSAERLKGVDSTLKIQPAKLEDSAVYLCASSYTGTGADTEAFFGQGTRLTVV.

J is TRBJ1-2 and V is TRBV20-1; maybe TRBD1 (5 bases). V was clipped by 3 bases and J by 2 bases, with 22 bases between them. This CDR3 spans 17 amino acids. CDR1 and CDR2 (germline): DFQATT, SNEGSKA (reference sequence). The CDR3 sequence: CSASDHQGRGWNYGYTF. The CDR3 bases are TGCAGTGCTAGTGACCACCAGGGCCGTGGTTGGAACTATGGCTACACCTTC.

The CDR3 bases are TGTGCCAGCAGCTTAGGTGGGGGGTCGGCAGATACGCAGTATTTT. It translates to CASSLGGGSADTQYF. The V and J genes are TRBV7-9 and TRBJ2-3, with a weak D call TRBD2 (6 bases). Trimming cost V 1 base and J 4 bases, with 12 bases left between them. The CDR3 is 15 residues long. The germline gives CDR1 SEHNR, CDR2 FQNEAQ (reference sequence).

CDR3 loop: CASSPRGTGRSYEQYF. The CDR3 nucleotides read TGTGCCAGCAGTCCGCGAGGGACAGGGCGATCCTACGAGCAGTACTTC. The rearrangement joins TRBV12-3 or TRBV12-4 to TRBJ2-7; TRBD1 aligns across 9 bases. The CDR3 has 16 amino acids. Unmatched junction bases numbered 9, after V lost 5 bases and J lost 1 base.

The genes are TRBV7-9 and TRBJ1-5; D gene unclear. The CDR3 length is 12 residues. V dropped 3 bases and J dropped 8 bases, with 8 bases sitting between them. Per the germline V gene, CDR1 is SEHNR and CDR2 is FQNEAQ (reference sequence). The CDR3 DNA is TGTGCCAGCAGCTTGTCCGATGAGCCCCAGCATTTT. Encoded protein: CASSLSDEPQHF. Full variable domain (remainder filled in from reference TRBV7-9 and TRBJ1-5): DTGVSQNPRHKITKRGQNVTFRCDPISEHNRLYWYRQTLGQGPEFLTYFQNEAQLEKSRLLSDRFSAERPKGSFSTLEIQRTEQGDSAMYLCASSLSDEPQHFGDGTRLSIL.

CDR3 nucleotide sequence: TGTGCCAGCCGGTTGGGACAGGTGAACACTGAAGCTTTCTTT. It translates to CASRLGQVNTEAFF. The chain has TRBV6-5 and TRBJ1-1; TRBD1 matches 8 bases. In germline, CDR1 is MNHEY, CDR2 SVGAGI. Germline trimming cut 8 bases from V and 0 bases from J; bases unmatched to any gene: 5. The CDR3 sequence is 14 residues long.

This rearrangement joins TRBV12-5 to TRBJ1-1; D gene ambiguous. Germline V gene sequence: CDR1 LGHNT, CDR2 FRNRAP. V lost 0 bases to trimming and J lost 3 bases, with 8 bases between them. The CDR3 length is 14 residues. CDR3 amino acids: CASGLVRQYTEAFF. The CDR3 nucleotides are TGTGCTAGTGGTTTGGTACGGCAGTACACTGAAGCTTTCTTT.

The gene calls are TRBV14 and TRBJ1-5, with unresolved D. The V end was cut by 4 bases, the J end by 3 bases, with 7 bases between. This CDR3 is 13 amino acids long. Germline V CDR1 and CDR2: SGHDN, FVKESK. The CDR3 nucleotides are TGTGCCAGCAGCCCGTCACCCAATCAGCCCCAGCATTTT. This codes for CASSPSPNQPQHF.

This rearrangement joins TRBV5-1 to TRBJ2-7, with D possibly matching TRBD2 (6 bases). Trimming took off 0 bases at V and 7 bases at J, with 17 bases between the two ends. The CDR3 is 15 residues long. Germline CDR1 SGHRS, CDR2 YFSETQ. The CDR3 DNA is TGCGCCAGCAGCTTGGCCGGGGGAGTCGGGCGAGAGCAGTACTTC. As protein: CASSLAGGVGREQYF.

This chain links TRBV6-5 with TRBJ2-7, with no clear D. Germline lookup yields CDR1 MNHEY and CDR2 SVGAGI. V lost 0 bases to trimming and J lost 4 bases, with 10 bases between them. CDR3 length equals 14 residues. The CDR3 bases are TGTGCCAGCAGTTACTCGGTAAACCATTACGAGCAGTACTTC. It yields the protein CASSYSVNHYEQYF.